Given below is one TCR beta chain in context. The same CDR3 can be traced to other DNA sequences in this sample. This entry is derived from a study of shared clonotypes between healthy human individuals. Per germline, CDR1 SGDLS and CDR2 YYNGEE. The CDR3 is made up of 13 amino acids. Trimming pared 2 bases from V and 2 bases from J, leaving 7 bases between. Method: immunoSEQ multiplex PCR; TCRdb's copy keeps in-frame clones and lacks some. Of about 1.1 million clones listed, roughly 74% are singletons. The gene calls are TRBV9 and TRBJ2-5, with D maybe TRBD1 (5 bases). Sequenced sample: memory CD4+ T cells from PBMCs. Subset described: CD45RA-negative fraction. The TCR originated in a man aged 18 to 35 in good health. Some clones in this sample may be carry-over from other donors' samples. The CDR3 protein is CASSVRGQETQYF. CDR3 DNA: TGTGCCAGCAGCGTTAGGGGACAAGAGACCCAGTACTTC.